This T cell receptor (beta chain) originates from a study of T cell changes during pregnancy in multiple sclerosis. The data were produced by immunoSEQ multiplex PCR, yet TCRdb's version contains in-frame clones alone and is incomplete. This table holds tens of thousands of clones, under 90% found once. This clone was recorded only once. The CDR3 has 18 residues. Germline CDR1 SEHNR, CDR2 FQNEAQ (reference sequence). V was clipped by 8 bases and J by 0 bases; unmatched bases: 16. The material sequenced was CD8+ T cells from peripheral blood mononuclear cells, taken after pregnancy. The rearrangement joins TRBV7-9 to TRBJ1-3; TRBD1 agrees at 7 bases. The sequence was obtained from a female donor with multiple sclerosis, enrolled in a pregnancy study. The CDR3 loop reads CASHGWGVTGVSGNTIYF. CDR3 DNA: TGTGCCAGCCACGGTTGGGGAGTCACAGGGGTCTCTGGAAACACCATATATTTT.